The present entry profiles one T cell receptor (beta chain) with its context. Its target is unknown. This entry comes from a study of long-term antiretroviral therapy in people with HIV. Study-level background: It was about a decade before the 2015 immediate-ART recommendation that the earliest samples were taken. General study results and limits: Transplant donor controls retained higher diversity, though diversity increased after ART.

The run of the v3.0 immunoSEQ assay was at survey level. Per sample, sequencing targeted roughly 40,000-55,000 T-cell genomes. Profiling relied on immunoSEQ multiplex PCR, and the TCRdb table lists in-frame clones only, not all of them. The sample carries 29,000 or so clones, 90% to 95% recorded once. Germline V gives CDR1 MNHNY, CDR2 SVGAGI (reference sequence). The CDR3 extends over 14 amino acids. With 4 bases removed from V and 3 bases from J, the gap between germline ends came to 12 bases. The chain couples TRBV6-6 to TRBJ1-1; perhaps TRBD1 as D (5 bases). Sequenced material: unsorted PBMCs, taken roughly 7.1 years after starting antiretroviral therapy. The TCR was taken from a man aged 45-60 years with HIV. CDR3 loop: CASSFRGTDTEAFF. The CDR3 region has the DNA TGTGCCAGCAGTTTCCGGGGGACGGACACTGAAGCTTTCTTT.